The entry below gives a single T cell receptor (beta chain) sequence along with its context. The target antigen is unknown. Generation of TCR beta libraries used UMI-labeled 5' RACE. For each CDR3 protein, TCRdb gives one entry from its re-call of the 5' RACE reads, without DNA. The record lists over 8,000 distinct CDR3 sequences, of which the ten most abundant hold around 14%. Germline lookup yields CDR1 DFQATT and CDR2 SNEGSKA (reference sequence). This CDR3 has 13 residues. This sample was included in a study of human CD8 memory T cell subsets. Points from the study as a whole: Precursor exhausted T cells appeared less diverse than stem-like memory T cells according to Chao1 estimates.

The authors defined TPEX cells as CCR7+ PD-1+ TIGIT+ early memory CD8+ T cells carrying exhausted-like traits. Magnetic separation of the negative type served to enrich total CD8+ T cells. The authors obtained RNA from duplicate vials, each holding 150,000 sorted CD8+ T cells, for every subset. The clonotype was recovered from a human donor in good health. This chain joins TRBV20-1 and TRBJ1-1; the TRBD1 assignment by TCRdb is unverifiable without DNA. The sequenced sample was CD8+ T cells from PBMCs. This chain's CDR3 is CSAGDRGNTEAFF.